These T cell receptor beta chains were read from a single sample in a study of cytotoxic CD8 clonotypes in ibrutinib-treated CLL. Here immunoSEQ multiplex PCR was the method, and the copy in TCRdb shows in-frame clones only, minus some. The sample carries approximately 160,000 clones, approximately 91% recorded once. The material was PBMCs, obtained at disease progression, from a patient treated with ibrutinib. These TCRs come from a human donor with chronic lymphocytic leukemia. The CDR3 runs from the conserved cysteine through the conserved F or W. The D gene is left open where the match is weak. Clone sizes are given selectively: once, few, many, or a class where the clone is expanded.

TRBJ2-4 | - | TRBV9 | - | CASSPVSLAKNIQYF | TGTGCCAGCAGCCCAGTATCTTTAGCCAAAAACATTCAGTACTTC
TRBJ1-1 | - | TRBV19 | TRBD1 | CASSMRGRNTEAFF | TGTGCCAGTAGTATGAGGGGGCGGAACACTGAAGCTTTCTTT
TRBJ1-5 | - | TRBV5-1 | TRBD1 | CASSPFGQGLTPQHF | TGCGCCAGCAGCCCCTTCGGACAGGGCTTGACGCCCCAGCATTTT
TRBJ1-2 | once | TRBV5-5 | - | CASSLSAASYGYTF | TGTGCCAGCAGCTTGTCTGCGGCTAGCTATGGCTACACCTTC
TRBJ2-6 | - | TRBV10-3 | - | CAISGRGVNSGANVLTF | TGTGCCATCAGTGGGAGGGGGGTGAACTCTGGGGCCAACGTCCTGACTTTC
TRBJ2-3 | - | TRBV27 | - | CASSYSVPPDTQYF | TGTGCCAGCAGTTACAGCGTTCCCCCAGATACGCAGTATTTT
TRBJ1-2 | - | TRBV11-2 | - | CASSATGYGYTF | TGTGCCAGCAGCGCTACAGGGTATGGCTACACCTTC
TRBJ2-7 | once | TRBV27 | - | CASSLGWGSSYEQYF | TGTGCCAGCAGTTTAGGTTGGGGCAGCTCCTACGAGCAGTACTTC
TRBJ2-1 | - | TRBV9 | TRBD2 | CASSVAGGLYNEQFF | TGTGCCAGCAGCGTAGCGGGAGGTTTGTACAATGAGCAGTTCTTC
TRBJ2-1 | once | TRBV5-6 | - | CASSRNLAREYNEQFF | TGTGCCAGCAGCAGGAACCTAGCGAGAGAATACAATGAGCAGTTCTTC
TRBJ2-1 | - | TRBV7-2 | TRBD2 | CASSFSGTSGGSSYNEQFF | TGTGCCAGCAGCTTTTCTGGGACTAGCGGGGGCAGCTCCTACAATGAGCAGTTCTTC
TRBJ2-7 | - | TRBV10-3 | TRBD2 | CAISGLGLAGTYEQYF | TGTGCCATCAGTGGACTCGGACTAGCGGGTACCTACGAGCAGTACTTC
TRBJ2-5 | - | TRBV11-2 | TRBD1 | CASSPLGRGQETQYF | TGTGCCAGCAGCCCCCTAGGCAGGGGGCAGGAGACCCAGTACTTC
TRBJ1-2 | once | TRBV25-1 | TRBD1 | CASSDHTGDGYTF | TGTGCCAGCAGTGACCATACAGGGGATGGCTACACCTTC
TRBJ2-7 | - | TRBV7-8 | TRBD1 | CASSLLQGVDDEQYF | TGTGCCAGCAGCTTACTTCAGGGGGTCGACGACGAGCAGTACTTC
TRBJ2-1 | - | TRBV2 | TRBD2 | CASSDASGRDDEQFF | TGTGCCAGCAGCGACGCTAGCGGGAGGGACGATGAGCAGTTCTTC
TRBJ1-5 | - | TRBV11-3 | - | CASSFKDFQDNQPQHF | TGTGCCAGCAGCTTCAAGGACTTTCAAGACAATCAGCCCCAGCATTTT
TRBJ2-7 | - | TRBV10-3 | TRBD2 | CAISEYPAGAGEQYF | TGTGCCATCAGTGAGTATCCAGCGGGAGCAGGCGAGCAGTACTTC
TRBJ2-7 | - | TRBV2 | - | CASVDGANYEQYF | TGTGCCAGCGTAGACGGAGCAAACTACGAGCAGTACTTC
TRBJ2-1 | - | TRBV6-5 | - | CASSSDRAAYNEQFF | TGTGCCAGCAGTTCCGACCGGGCCGCCTACAATGAGCAGTTCTTC